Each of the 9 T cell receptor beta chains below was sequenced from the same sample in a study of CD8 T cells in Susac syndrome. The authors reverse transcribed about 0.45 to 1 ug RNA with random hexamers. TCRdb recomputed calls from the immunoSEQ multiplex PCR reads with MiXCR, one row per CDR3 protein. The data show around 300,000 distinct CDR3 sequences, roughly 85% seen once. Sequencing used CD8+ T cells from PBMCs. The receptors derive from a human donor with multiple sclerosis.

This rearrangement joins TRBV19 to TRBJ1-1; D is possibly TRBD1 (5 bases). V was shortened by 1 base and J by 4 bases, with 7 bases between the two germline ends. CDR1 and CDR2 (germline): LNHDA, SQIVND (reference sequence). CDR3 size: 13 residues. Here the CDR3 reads CASSIVGGTEAFF. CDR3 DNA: TGTGCCAGTAGTATAGTGGGGGGCACTGAAGCTTTCTTT. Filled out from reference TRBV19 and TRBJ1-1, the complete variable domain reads DGGITQSPKYLFRKEGQNVTLSCEQNLNHDAMYWYRQDPGQGLRLIYYSQIVNDFQKGDIAEGYSVSREKKESFPLTVTSAQKNPTAFYLCASSIVGGTEAFFGQGTRLTVV.

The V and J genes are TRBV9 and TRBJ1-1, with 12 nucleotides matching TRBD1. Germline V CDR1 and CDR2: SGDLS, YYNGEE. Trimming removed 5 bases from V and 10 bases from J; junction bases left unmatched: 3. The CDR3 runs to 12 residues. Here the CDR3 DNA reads TGTGCCAGCAGGGGGACAGGGGGCAGAGCTTTCTTT. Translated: CASRGTGGRAFF.

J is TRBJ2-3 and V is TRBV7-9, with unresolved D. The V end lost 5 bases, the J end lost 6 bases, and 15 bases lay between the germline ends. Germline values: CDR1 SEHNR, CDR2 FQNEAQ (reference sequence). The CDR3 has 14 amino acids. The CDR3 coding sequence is TGTGCCAGCAGCCCCCGGAGCCGGGCGGATACGCAGTATTTT. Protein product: CASSPRSRADTQYF.

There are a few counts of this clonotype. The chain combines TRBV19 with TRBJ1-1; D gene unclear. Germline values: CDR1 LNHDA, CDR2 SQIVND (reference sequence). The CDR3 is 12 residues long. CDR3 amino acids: CASSPLNTEAFF. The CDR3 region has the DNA TGTGCTAGCAGCCCACTGAACACTGAAGCTTTCTTT.

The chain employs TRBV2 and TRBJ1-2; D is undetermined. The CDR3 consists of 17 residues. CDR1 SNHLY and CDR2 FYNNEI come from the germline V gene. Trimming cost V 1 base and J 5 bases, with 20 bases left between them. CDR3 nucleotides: TGTGCCAGCAGTGAAGGGACTTCCTCTCTACGGGCGTATGGCTACACCTTC. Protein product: CASSEGTSSLRAYGYTF.

The CDR3 is CASSLSDASTDTQYF. The CDR3 coding sequence is TGTGCCAGCAGTTTATCGGACGCTAGCACAGATACGCAGTATTTT. This chain uses TRBV28 with TRBJ2-3, with unresolved D. Per the germline V gene, CDR1 is MDHEN and CDR2 is SYDVKM. V lost 1 base and J lost 0, with 8 bases in between. This CDR3 region has 15 residues.

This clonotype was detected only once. As DNA, the CDR3 is TGTGCCAGTACCCAAGACAGGGACTCCTACGAGCAGTACTTC. Protein: CASTQDRDSYEQYF. The rearrangement joins TRBV19 to TRBJ2-7; the match to TRBD1 covers 7 bases. CDR3 length equals 14 residues. Germline CDR1 reads LNHDA; CDR2 reads SQIVND (reference sequence). Unmatched junction bases numbered 6, after V lost 7 bases and J lost 0 bases.

In DNA form, the CDR3 reads TGTGCCAGCAGCGTATCAGGGGGCTATATCACAGATACGCAGTATTTT. It specifies CASSVSGGYITDTQYF. The rearrangement joins TRBV9 to TRBJ2-3; 8 positions match TRBD1. J lost 2 bases, V lost 1 base, and 6 bases had no gene match. Germline-derived CDR1 and CDR2 are SGDLS and YYNGEE. The CDR3 loop spans 16 amino acids.

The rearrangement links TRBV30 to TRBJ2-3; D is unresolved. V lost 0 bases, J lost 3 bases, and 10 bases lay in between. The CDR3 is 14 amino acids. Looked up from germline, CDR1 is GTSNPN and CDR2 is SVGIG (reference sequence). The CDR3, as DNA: TGTGCCTGGAGTGTGGGGATTGGGACAGATACGCAGTATTTT. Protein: CAWSVGIGTDTQYF.